The present TCR beta chain was sequenced within a study of blood T cell repertoires in COVID-19. Study in general: Sources were T cells, B-cell-depleted T cells, or PBMCs; the material itself was cDNA or gDNA.

Germline values: CDR1 MNHEY, CDR2 SVGAGI. The V end was cut by 5 bases, the J end by 6 bases, with 7 bases between. CDR3 length: 12 residues. Using immunoSEQ multiplex PCR, the repertoire was profiled, and TCRdb retains in-frame clones only, with some absent. The profile shows under 250,000 clones, about 86% of them singletons. The clonotype was recovered from a woman aged 55-70 years with acute or convalescent COVID-19. V usage is TRBV6-5 and J usage is TRBJ2-2; D uncertain. The sequencing input was peripheral blood. The CDR3 coding sequence is TGTGCCAGCAGTCCCCGTTCCGGGGAGCTGTTTTTT. Translated: CASSPRSGELFF.